This TCR beta chain was recovered during a study of shared clonotypes between healthy human individuals. Study-wide context: Each donor contributed plates that comprised three CD4 naive, three CD4 memory, two CD8 naive and one CD8 memory. Study-level results: Estimated richness values were generally larger in naive subsets than in memory subsets.

Worth noting for this clone: The antigen is not known.

None of the donors, who were healthy HIV-negative adults, had recently had acute infections or vaccinations. Produced via immunoSEQ multiplex PCR; TCRdb's table is partial and in-frame only. The data contain approximately 1.5 million clones, 95% to 99% of them singletons. V gave up 1 base and J gave up 0 bases, with 3 bases separating them. The CDR3 has 13 amino acids. Germline-derived CDR1 and CDR2 are SGHAT and FQNNGV. Sequencing was done on a sample of naive CD4+ T cells sorted from blood. Subset described: CD45RA+ positively selected. The J gene is TRBJ1-2, the V gene TRBV11-2; D remains ambiguous. The clonotype originates from a man aged 25 to 40 in good health. The CDR3 here is CASSLGPNYGYTF. The DNA for the CDR3 is TGTGCCAGCAGCTTAGGGCCTAACTATGGCTACACCTTC. The entire variable domain, with the rest obtained from reference TRBV11-2 and TRBJ1-2, is as follows: EAGVAQSPRYKIIEKRQSVAFWCNPISGHATLYWYQQILGQGPKLLIQFQNNGVVDDSQLPKDRFSAERLKGVDSTLKIQPAKLEDSAVYLCASSLGPNYGYTFGSGTRLTVV.